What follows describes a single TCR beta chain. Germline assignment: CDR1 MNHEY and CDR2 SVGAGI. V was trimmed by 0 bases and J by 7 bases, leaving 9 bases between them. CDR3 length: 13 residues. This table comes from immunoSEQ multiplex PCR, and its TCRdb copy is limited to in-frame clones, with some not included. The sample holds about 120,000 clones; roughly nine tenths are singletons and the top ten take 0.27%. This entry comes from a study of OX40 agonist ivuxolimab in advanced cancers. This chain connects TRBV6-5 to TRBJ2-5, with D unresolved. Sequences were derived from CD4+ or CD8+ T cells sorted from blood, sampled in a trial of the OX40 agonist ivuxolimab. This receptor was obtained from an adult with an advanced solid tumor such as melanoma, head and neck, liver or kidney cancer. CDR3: CASSYSVVGTQYF. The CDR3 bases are TGTGCCAGCAGTTACTCTGTGGTGGGGACCCAGTACTTC.